One sample yielded the 25 T cell receptor beta chains listed below, sequenced in a study of CD8 T cells in Susac syndrome. RNA, at about 0.45 to 1 ug, was reverse transcribed with random hexamers. TCRdb re-analysed the immunoSEQ multiplex PCR reads in MiXCR, keeping a single row per CDR3 protein. The sample lists some 200,000 distinct CDR3 sequences, 90% to 95% occurring once. The sample was CD4+ T cells from PBMCs. Receptors originate from a human donor with Susac syndrome.

The gene calls are TRBV5-1 and TRBJ2-7; 7 nucleotides agree with TRBD1. The CDR3 consists of 15 residues. Trimming cost V 2 bases and J 3 bases; bases outside gene matches: 8. Germline V gene sequence: CDR1 SGHRS, CDR2 YFSETQ. CDR3 nucleotide sequence: TGCGCCAGCAGCTTAACCCCAGGACAGGACTACGAGCAGTACTTC. It is translated as CASSLTPGQDYEQYF.

The chain employs TRBV30 and TRBJ2-3, with D perhaps matching TRBD1 (6 bases). The V gene's germline CDR1 is GTSNPN and CDR2 SVGIG (reference sequence). Trimming stripped 3 bases from V and 5 bases from J, with 12 bases between. The CDR3 contains 13 residues. In nucleotides, the CDR3 is TGTGCCTGGAGAGCAGGGGCTTTAGATACGCAGTATTTT. Translating gives CAWRAGALDTQYF.

The chain has TRBV5-1 and TRBJ1-4; TRBD1 agrees at 12 bases. CDR1 SGHRS and CDR2 YFSETQ come from the germline V gene. With V trimmed by 2 bases and J by 5 bases, 1 base remained unmatched. The CDR3 has 15 amino acids. The CDR3 DNA reads TGCGCCAGCAGCTTAGGGACAGGGGGCAATGAAAAACTGTTTTTT. This encodes CASSLGTGGNEKLFF. The whole variable domain, filled in from reference TRBV5-1 and TRBJ1-4, reads KAGVTQTPRYLIKTRGQQVTLSCSPISGHRSVSWYQQTPGQGLQFLFEYFSETQRNKGNFPGRFSGRQFSNSRSEMNVSTLELGDSALYLCASSLGTGGNEKLFFGSGTQLSVL.

The chain uses TRBV5-1 and TRBJ2-7; 7 nucleotides line up with TRBD2. This CDR3 has 15 amino acids. V lost 4 bases and J lost 2; bases outside the gene matches: 9. Germline CDR1 and CDR2: SGHRS and YFSETQ. CDR3 bases: TGCGCCAGCAGCCTGGGGATGGCGGGGGCCTACGAGCAGTACTTC. It encodes CASSLGMAGAYEQYF.

The V call is TRBV4-1, the J call TRBJ2-1; 7 bases align to TRBD1. J lost 10 bases, V lost 2 bases, and 11 bases had no gene match. The CDR3 has 15 residues. Per germline, CDR1 MGHRA and CDR2 YSYEKL. Written as DNA, the CDR3 is TGCGCCAGCAGCCAAAACCGGGACAGAAACTCCGAGCAGTTCTTC. This codes for CASSQNRDRNSEQFF.

This clonotype was counted once. CDR3: CASSLQASSDTQYF. CDR3 sequence (DNA): TGTGCCAGCAGCTTACAGGCTAGTTCAGATACGCAGTATTTT. The gene calls are TRBV7-8 and TRBJ2-3; D gene uncertain. The CDR3 extends over 14 amino acids. Trimming removed 2 bases at V and 4 bases at J, with 10 bases between. In germline, CDR1 is SGHVS, CDR2 FQNEAQ.

Concerning this clonotype itself: The junction differs from germline at one of its ends, possibly a read error. This chain links TRBV7-7 with TRBJ2-1; TRBD2 agrees at 7 bases. CDR1 SSHAT and CDR2 FNYEAQ come from the germline V gene (reference sequence). This CDR3 is 16 amino acids long. The CDR3 loop reads CASSLRSGVSYNEQFF. CDR3 in DNA: TGTGCTAGCAGCCTCCGGAGCGGGGTCTCCTACAATGAGCAGTTCTTC.

This chain joins TRBV6-2 or TRBV6-3 and TRBJ2-1; no firm D call. The V and J ends lost 5 bases and 0 bases respectively, with 5 bases between them. Germline V gene data show CDR1 as MNHEY and CDR2 as SVGEGT. CDR3 length: 13 residues. The CDR3 DNA reads TGTGCCAGCAGTCAATCCTCCTACAATGAGCAGTTCTTC. It encodes CASSQSSYNEQFF.

CDR3 sequence reads: CSGGKGDTQYF. The CDR3 DNA is TGCAGTGGTGGGAAAGGGGATACGCAGTATTTT. The chain has TRBV29-1 and TRBJ2-3; no definite D call. The V gene's germline CDR1 is SQVTM and CDR2 ANQGSEA. CDR3 length: 11 amino acids.

This clonotype was observed a single time. V usage is TRBV5-1 and J usage is TRBJ2-5, with a weak D call TRBD2 (6 bases). Germline lookup yields CDR1 SGHRS and CDR2 YFSETQ. This CDR3 region has 14 residues. The ends were cut back, 3 bases at V and 3 bases at J, with 12 bases in the middle. CDR3 region: CASSWTGGEETQYF. The DNA for the CDR3 is TGCGCCAGCAGCTGGACGGGCGGGGAAGAGACCCAGTACTTC.

This clonotype appeared once. This chain uses TRBV30 with TRBJ1-1; 8 bases map to TRBD1. The CDR3 is 14 residues long. The V and J ends lost 1 base and 10 bases, in that order; junction bases with no gene match: 11. CDR1 and CDR2 from the germline V gene are GTSNPN and SVGIG (reference sequence). The chain's CDR3 is CAWSDGQGLGGAFF. CDR3 nucleotide sequence: TGTGCCTGGAGTGACGGACAGGGCCTGGGAGGAGCTTTCTTT.

The rearrangement uses TRBV18 and TRBJ2-1; tentatively, D is TRBD1 or TRBD2 (5 bases each). The germline CDR1 and CDR2 sequences are KGHSH and LQKENI. V was clipped by 4 bases and J by 7 bases, with 17 bases between them. The CDR3 sequence is 15 residues long. The CDR3 DNA follows: TGTGCCAGCTCACTTTCCGGGGCCGGTTTTAATGAGCAGTTCTTC. This translates into CASSLSGAGFNEQFF.

The chain uses TRBV20-1 and TRBJ2-2, with 9 bases that match TRBD1. V shed 6 bases, J shed 6 bases, and the junction held 5 bases outside the gene matches. The CDR3 runs to 13 residues. Per germline, CDR1 DFQATT and CDR2 SNEGSKA (reference sequence). CDR3 protein: CSAATGGAGELFF. In nucleotides, the CDR3 is TGCAGTGCGGCTACAGGGGGCGCCGGGGAGCTGTTTTTT.

The rearrangement links TRBV2 to TRBJ1-5; TRBD1 matches at 7 bases. Unmatched junction bases numbered 8, after V lost 5 bases and J lost 7 bases. The CDR3 is 14 residues long. CDR1 and CDR2 from the germline V gene are SNHLY and FYNNEI. The DNA for the CDR3 is TGTGCCAGCAGTATAGGACAGGAGGGGCAGCCCCAGCATTTT. Its protein product is CASSIGQEGQPQHF.

The chain links TRBV5-1 to TRBJ2-3; perhaps TRBD1 as D (5 bases). Trimming removed 4 bases at V and 3 bases at J, with 15 bases between. Germline assignment: CDR1 SGHRS and CDR2 YFSETQ. The CDR3 runs to 15 residues. CDR3 region: CASSRDSFATDTQYF. Written as DNA, the CDR3 is TGCGCCAGCAGCCGAGACAGTTTCGCGACAGATACGCAGTATTTT.

CDR3 amino acids: CASSAGRGQESGEQYF. CDR3 DNA: TGTGCCAGCAGCGCCGGGCGGGGACAAGAGTCTGGGGAGCAGTACTTC. The genes are TRBV9 and TRBJ2-7, with D perhaps matching TRBD1 or TRBD2 (6 bases each). Germline V gene data show CDR1 as SGDLS and CDR2 as YYNGEE. Deletions cut 3 bases from V and 7 bases from J, with 23 bases between. The CDR3 is made up of 16 amino acids.

This rearrangement joins TRBV20-1 to TRBJ2-1, with TRBD1 matching over 11 bases. This CDR3 is built from 15 residues. Unmatched junction bases numbered 8, after V lost 6 bases and J lost 4 bases. CDR1 and CDR2 (germline): DFQATT, SNEGSKA (reference sequence). This chain's CDR3 is CSAHTGQGVYNEQFF. DNA of the CDR3: TGCAGTGCCCACACGGGACAGGGGGTTTACAATGAGCAGTTCTTC.

This clonotype was seen just once. J is TRBJ2-3 and V is TRBV5-1, with 9 bases fitting TRBD2. Germline CDR1 and CDR2: SGHRS and YFSETQ. The CDR3 is 17 residues long. The ends lost 9 bases at V and 8 bases at J; junction bases unmatched: 22. The CDR3 is CATRLAGTSPTGGTQYF. CDR3 DNA: TGCGCCACCCGGTTAGCCGGGACTAGCCCCACCGGGGGTACGCAGTATTTT. Combining the CDR3 with reference TRBV5-1 and TRBJ2-3 gives the whole variable domain KAGVTQTPRYLIKTRGQQVTLSCSPISGHRSVSWYQQTPGQGLQFLFEYFSETQRNKGNFPGRFSGRQFSNSRSEMNVSTLELGDSALYLCATRLAGTSPTGGTQYFGPGTRLTVL.

A single count supports this clonotype. V is TRBV18 and J is TRBJ2-6, with 7 bases lining up with TRBD1. The CDR3 is 20 residues long. Per the germline V gene, CDR1 is KGHSH and CDR2 is LQKENI. Losses at the gene ends were 3 bases for V and 1 base for J; bases not matched to a gene: 15. The CDR3 protein is CASSPSIRDRSFSGANVLTF. CDR3 DNA: TGTGCCAGCTCACCTTCTATCCGGGACAGAAGTTTTTCTGGGGCCAACGTCCTGACTTTC.

The rearrangement links TRBV3-1 to TRBJ2-1; D gene uncertain. V lost 1 base and J 2 bases, leaving 15 bases between the germline ends. The CDR3 contains 17 residues. Germline CDR1 reads LGHDT; CDR2 reads YNNKEL (reference sequence). This CDR3 is CASSQARSRNTYNEQFF. DNA for the CDR3: TGTGCCAGCAGCCAAGCCCGGTCGCGGAACACCTACAATGAGCAGTTCTTC.

The chain couples TRBV20-1 to TRBJ2-1, with 7 positions matching TRBD2. This CDR3 contains 15 residues. CDR1 is DFQATT, CDR2 SNEGSKA, per germline (reference sequence). Trimming at V came to 0 bases and at J to 9 bases, leaving 11 bases not matched to a gene. The CDR3 loop is CSARDTAAGRAEQFF. The CDR3 region has the DNA TGCAGTGCTAGAGATACGGCAGCGGGAAGGGCTGAGCAGTTCTTC.

V usage is TRBV24-1 and J usage is TRBJ2-2; TRBD2 is a possible D gene (6 bases). CDR1 and CDR2 from the germline V gene are KGHDR and SFDVKD. V gave up 2 bases and J gave up 6 bases, with 9 bases separating them. The CDR3 spans 14 residues. Here the CDR3 reads CATSDYRGSGELFF. The CDR3 DNA reads TGTGCCACCAGTGATTATCGGGGGTCCGGGGAGCTGTTTTTT.

The table lists this clonotype with a count of one. The chain uses TRBV6-6 and TRBJ1-2; 7 bases align to TRBD1. V shed 4 bases, J shed 6 bases, and the junction held 11 bases outside the gene matches. CDR3 length equals 15 residues. CDR1 is MNHNY, CDR2 SVGAGI, per germline (reference sequence). In DNA, the CDR3 is TGTGCCAGCAGTTTCGACAGGGAGTTTATCCATGGCTACACCTTC. It specifies CASSFDREFIHGYTF.

J is TRBJ1-3 and V is TRBV11-3; D gene uncertain. The CDR3 is made up of 14 amino acids. The germline V gene has CDR1 SGHNT and CDR2 YENEEA. Trimming pared 0 bases from V and 3 bases from J, leaving 6 bases between. The CDR3 nucleotides are TGTGCCAGCAGCTTAGAAGCCGGTGGAAACACCATATATTTT. It codes for CASSLEAGGNTIYF. Complete variable domain (other parts from reference TRBV11-3 and TRBJ1-3): EAGVVQSPRYKIIEKKQPVAFWCNPISGHNTLYWYLQNLGQGPELLIRYENEEAVDDSQLPKDRFSAERLKGVDSTLKIQPAELGDSAVYLCASSLEAGGNTIYFGEGSWLTVV.

The rearrangement links TRBV29-1 to TRBJ2-7, with D maybe TRBD1 (6 bases). The V gene's germline CDR1 is SQVTM and CDR2 ANQGSEA. V lost 6 bases to trimming and J lost 5 bases, with 14 bases between them. The CDR3 is 12 amino acids. The CDR3 bases are TGCAGCGTCGCTGGACAGTTCAACGAGCAGTACTTC. Residues: CSVAGQFNEQYF.